This entry describes one T cell receptor beta chain. The protocol was immunoSEQ multiplex PCR, while the TCRdb copy is restricted to in-frame clones and leaves out a portion. The sample has around 1.1 million clones, around 77% seen once. Germline CDR1 and CDR2: SGHRS and YFSETQ. V lost 4 bases and J lost 5; bases outside the gene matches: 9. CDR3 length equals 16 residues. The sample originates from a study of shared clonotypes between healthy human individuals. This sequence originates from a man aged 18 to 29 in good health. Some clones in this sample may be carry-over from other donors' samples. The chain uses TRBV5-1 and TRBJ2-7, with 13 bases aligning to TRBD2. Sequencing was carried out using memory CD4+ T cells from PBMCs. Subset noted: CD45RA-negative fraction. The CDR3, as DNA: TGCGCCAGCAGCGTCGAGGGGACTAGCGGGATCAACGAGCAGTACTTC. It encodes CASSVEGTSGINEQYF.